This T cell receptor beta chain was sequenced for a study of CD8 T cell repertoires and HIV-1 epitope variants. Looking at the study overall: Controls were a CMV, EBV and flu peptide pool, Ebola AY9 negative control, and no-peptide well. The baseline condition was 1M T cells left uncultured.

The study, taken as a whole, reports: Nef KF9 drew about 5 clonotypes and HW9 one, without TAALDMSHF responses.

On this clone itself: As yet, its antigen is unknown.

Data came from immunoSEQ multiplex PCR; TCRdb stores just in-frame clones and leaves some out. The data contain roughly 6,600 clones, roughly 61% of them singletons. The receptor was derived from a male donor with HIV. Sequenced: cultured CD8+ T cells derived from PBMCs.

The CDR3, as DNA: TGCGCCAGCAGCCAAGAGGGGACAGGGGGCACTGAAGCTTTCTTT. As protein: CASSQEGTGGTEAFF. The V call is TRBV4-1, the J call TRBJ1-1; 11 bases align to TRBD1. The CDR3 has 15 residues. V dropped 0 bases and J dropped 4; count of bases not matched to a gene: 1. Per the germline V gene, CDR1 is MGHRA and CDR2 is YSYEKL.